This T cell receptor (beta chain) derives from a study of regulatory T cells in long-lasting Graves disease. Regarding time point: persistent/refractory GD, antithyroid drugs over 5 years with positive TRAb. TCR sequences were obtained from RNA taken from PBMCs. Relying on iRepertoire HTBI primers and Arm-PCR of CDR3 regions, the team built TCR beta libraries. TCRdb itself ran the multiplex PCR reads through MiXCR, one entry per CDR3 protein. The repertoire holds under 350,000 distinct CDR3 sequences, with roughly 21% as singletons. This clonotype has at least ten counts. The sample was peripheral blood mononuclear cells (PBMCs), taken when the disease was refractory, from a patient treated with antithyroid drugs. This receptor was obtained from a female donor with Graves disease.

CDR3 residues: CASSEGGLGGLQPQHF. The CDR3 DNA is TGTGCCAGCAGTGAAGGGGGTTTAGGGGGGCTTCAGCCCCAGCATTTT. The chain links TRBV2 to TRBJ1-5; D is perhaps TRBD1 (6 bases). CDR1 SNHLY and CDR2 FYNNEI come from the germline V gene. The CDR3 sequence is 16 residues long. Trimming cost V 1 base and J 6 bases, with 16 bases left between them.